This passage covers 14 T cell receptor beta chains from one sample sequenced in a study of T-cell memory formation after mild COVID-19. In TCRdb, the 5' RACE reads were re-called with MiXCR into one record per CDR3 protein. The sample gives approximately 410,000 distinct CDR3 sequences, more than 20% of which show up once; over 10% is in the top ten. Sequencing used PBMCs or a T cell subset sorted from them (not recorded which). The receptor source for this set is an adult woman who had mild COVID-19 (a few samples of this study predate the infection). Cell type and time point are not known.

This sequence joins TRBV7-2 and TRBJ1-2; D ambiguous. Germline lookup yields CDR1 SGHTA and CDR2 FQGNSA. V dropped 5 bases and J dropped 8 bases, with 9 bases sitting between them. The CDR3 length is 11 residues. CDR3 nucleotides: TGTGCCAGCAGCCCCCAGATCGGCTACACCTTC. Its protein is CASSPQIGYTF. Full variable domain (missing parts from reference TRBV7-2 and TRBJ1-2): GAGVSQSPSNKVTEKGKDVELRCDPISGHTALYWYRQSLGQGLEFLIYFQGNSAPDKSGLPSDRFSAERTGGSVSTLTIQRTQQEDSAVYLCASSPQIGYTFGSGTRLTVV.

This clonotype was seen more than once but under ten times. The chain carries TRBV5-1 and TRBJ2-3; 13 nucleotides agree with TRBD2. CDR1 is SGHRS and CDR2 is YFSETQ in the germline V gene. Germline trimming cut 3 bases from V and 0 bases from J; bases unmatched to any gene: 10. The CDR3 runs to 19 residues. CDR3 nucleotide sequence: TGCGCCAGCAGCTCCCGGACTAGCGGGGGAATTAGGAGCACAGATACGCAGTATTTT. Amino acids: CASSSRTSGGIRSTDTQYF. The variable domain in full, with the rest retrieved from reference TRBV5-1 and TRBJ2-3, is KAGVTQTPRYLIKTRGQQVTLSCSPISGHRSVSWYQQTPGQGLQFLFEYFSETQRNKGNFPGRFSGRQFSNSRSEMNVSTLELGDSALYLCASSSRTSGGIRSTDTQYFGPGTRLTVL.

The chain has TRBV24-1 and TRBJ2-7; no reliable D call. Deletions cut 3 bases from V and 2 bases from J, with 10 bases between. Germline CDR1 is KGHDR and CDR2 is SFDVKD. The CDR3 extends over 14 amino acids. The CDR3 is CATSDVRVTYEQYF. In DNA form, the CDR3 reads TGTGCCACCAGTGATGTCCGGGTTACCTACGAGCAGTACTTC.

V gene TRBV11-2 combines with J gene TRBJ1-4; D remains ambiguous. This CDR3 region has 16 residues. CDR1 is SGHAT and CDR2 is FQNNGV in the germline V gene. The germline V and J ends were trimmed by 0 bases and 8 bases, with 16 bases remaining between them. This CDR3 is CASSLDFLPPGEKLFF. Written as DNA, the CDR3 is TGTGCCAGCAGCTTAGATTTCCTACCCCCAGGAGAAAAACTGTTTTTT.

This clonotype was observed a few times. The V call is TRBV7-2, the J call TRBJ1-1; the match to TRBD1 covers 7 bases. Germline-derived CDR1 and CDR2 are SGHTA and FQGNSA. The CDR3 contains 13 residues. After removal of 4 bases from V and 4 bases from J, the junction contained 3 bases not matched to a gene. CDR3 sequence reads: CASSYRQGTEAFF. CDR3 nucleotide sequence: TGTGCCAGCAGCTACCGACAGGGCACTGAAGCTTTCTTT.

This clonotype was detected a few times. This chain links TRBV7-3 with TRBJ2-1; 9 positions agree with TRBD1. CDR3 length: 16 residues. V lost 3 bases and J lost 8; bases outside the gene matches: 11. Germline CDR1 and CDR2: SGHTA and FQGTGA. The CDR3 nucleotides are TGTGCCAGCAGCTTGAGGCCCGGGACAGGGAGCGATGAGCAGTTCTTC. Protein product: CASSLRPGTGSDEQFF.

The chain has TRBV14 and TRBJ2-1, with a weak D call TRBD1 (6 bases). Trimming shortened V by 4 bases and J by 9 bases, and 7 bases separated the two germline ends. The germline gives CDR1 SGHDN, CDR2 FVKESK. The CDR3 runs 11 residues. The CDR3 loop reads CASSRTVEQFF. DNA of the CDR3: TGTGCCAGCAGCCGGACAGTTGAGCAGTTCTTC.

CDR3 sequence reads: CASPNPPSSYNEQFF. CDR3 coding DNA: TGTGCCAGCCCTAACCCACCGAGCTCCTACAATGAGCAGTTCTTC. The rearrangement links TRBV6-1 to TRBJ2-1, with no clear D. CDR1 and CDR2 from the germline V gene are MNHNS and SASEGT. This CDR3 has 15 residues. V was trimmed by 8 bases and J by 0 bases, leaving 14 bases between them.

Ten or more counts support this clonotype. The chain links TRBV4-2 to TRBJ1-1, with D possibly matching TRBD1 (5 bases). V gave up 4 bases and J gave up 5 bases, with 8 bases separating them. This CDR3 is 12 amino acids long. CDR1 and CDR2 from the germline V gene are LGHNA and YNFKEQ. CDR3 residues: CASSPWGTEAFF. DNA of the CDR3: TGTGCCAGCAGCCCGTGGGGGACTGAAGCTTTCTTT.

This clonotype was seen ten or more times. The rearrangement uses TRBV15 and TRBJ2-5; D gene ambiguous. CDR1 and CDR2 (germline): LNHNV, YYDKDF (reference sequence). This CDR3 is 11 amino acids long. V was cut by 6 bases and J by 2 bases, with 4 bases left in between. The DNA for the CDR3 is TGTGCCACCAGTAAACAAGAGACCCAGTACTTC. It specifies CATSKQETQYF.

This clonotype was counted a few times. Here the CDR3 DNA reads TGTGCCAGCAGCCAAGGCCATGGCTACACCTTC. Amino acids: CASSQGHGYTF. The J gene is TRBJ1-2, the V gene TRBV3-1; D unclear. Trimming removed 1 base from V and 6 bases from J, with 3 bases in between. Per germline, CDR1 LGHDT and CDR2 YNNKEL (reference sequence). The CDR3 loop spans 11 amino acids.

V usage is TRBV24-1 and J usage is TRBJ2-7, with 9 nucleotides matching TRBD1. This CDR3 contains 14 residues. After removal of 5 bases from V and 7 bases from J, the junction contained 8 bases not matched to a gene. Germline V gene sequence: CDR1 KGHDR, CDR2 SFDVKD. The CDR3 bases are TGTGCCACCAGTGGGACAGGGGCAGCCCCGGAGCAGTACTTC. It translates to CATSGTGAAPEQYF.

This clonotype was seen a few times. Relative to the germline gene, one junction end is altered; a read error may explain this. V is TRBV29-1 and J is TRBJ1-1, with D uncertain. Germline lookup yields CDR1 SQVTM and CDR2 ANQGSEA. The CDR3 totals 12 residues. CDR3 in DNA: TGCAGCGTTCAAGACATAAACACTGAAGCTTTCTTT. Translating it yields CSVQDINTEAFF.

J is TRBJ1-1 and V is TRBV7-8, with no clear D. The germline gives CDR1 SGHVS, CDR2 FQNEAQ. V was cut by 4 bases and J by 7 bases, with 16 bases left in between. This CDR3 contains 14 residues. CDR3 region: CASSSRGREFEAFF. CDR3 nucleotide sequence: TGTGCCAGCAGCTCCCGCGGACGGGAATTTGAAGCTTTCTTT.